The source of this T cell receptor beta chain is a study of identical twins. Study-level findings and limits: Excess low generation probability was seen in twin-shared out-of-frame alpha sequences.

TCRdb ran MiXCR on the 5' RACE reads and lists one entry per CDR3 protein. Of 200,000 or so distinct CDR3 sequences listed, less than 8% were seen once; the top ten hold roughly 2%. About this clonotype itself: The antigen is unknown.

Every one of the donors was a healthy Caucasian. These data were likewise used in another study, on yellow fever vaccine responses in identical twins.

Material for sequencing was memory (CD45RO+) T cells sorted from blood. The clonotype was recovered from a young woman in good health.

CDR3: CASSQLASGRADEQFF. In DNA form, the CDR3 reads TGTGCCAGCAGCCAACTGGCTAGCGGGAGGGCCGATGAGCAGTTCTTC. This chain connects TRBV14 to TRBJ2-1; TRBD2 matches at 12 bases. Germline CDR1 is SGHDN and CDR2 is FVKESK. With V trimmed by 2 bases and J by 8 bases, 7 bases remained unmatched. CDR3 length: 16 amino acids.